This T cell receptor (beta chain) was retrieved from a study of blood T cells in healthy people across ages. Study-wide points: Diversity of TCR beta correlated strongly with naive T cell percentage.

A note on this clonotype: As yet, its antigen is unknown.

Primers used in a second PCR of roughly 6 to 11 cycles were a sample-barcoded 5' primer and a J-beta primer mix. Through a template-switch adaptor with 12 random nucleotides, each cDNA molecule received a tag. TCRdb processed the 5' RACE reads anew with MiXCR; each CDR3 protein has one entry. The table includes some 800,000 distinct CDR3 sequences, more than 20% detected once. Unmatched junction bases numbered 6, after V lost 5 bases and J lost 6 bases. The CDR3 extends over 13 amino acids. The germline gives CDR1 SQVTM, CDR2 ANQGSEA. The sample, about 9.7 milliliters of peripheral blood, was drawn from each donor. This same sample was also part of a study on T cells of mothers and their children. Per that study: It was related mother-child pairs that showed slightly higher overlap than unrelated pairs, without reaching significance.

V is TRBV29-1 and J is TRBJ2-1; 8 bases fit TRBD2. Sequencing was carried out using blood. This sequence was found in a boy aged 5-17 years in good health. CDR3 DNA: TGCAGCGTTCAAGCGGGAGTGGGCAATGAGCAGTTCTTC. It is translated as CSVQAGVGNEQFF.